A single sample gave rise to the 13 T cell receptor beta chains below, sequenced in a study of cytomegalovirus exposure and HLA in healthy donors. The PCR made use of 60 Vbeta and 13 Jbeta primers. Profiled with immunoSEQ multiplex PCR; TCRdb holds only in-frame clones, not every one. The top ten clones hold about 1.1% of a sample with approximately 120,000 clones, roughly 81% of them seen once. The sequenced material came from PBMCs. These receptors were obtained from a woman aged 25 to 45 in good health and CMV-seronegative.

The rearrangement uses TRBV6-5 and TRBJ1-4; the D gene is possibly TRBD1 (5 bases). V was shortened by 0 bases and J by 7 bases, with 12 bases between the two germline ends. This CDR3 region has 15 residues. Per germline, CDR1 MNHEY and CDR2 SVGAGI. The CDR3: CASSYSTARSEKLFF. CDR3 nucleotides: TGTGCCAGCAGTTACTCGACAGCCCGCAGTGAAAAACTGTTTTTT.

This CDR3 reads CASSLTSSGNTIYF. CDR3 DNA sequence: TGCGCCAGCAGCCTTACGAGCTCTGGAAACACCATATATTTT. V is TRBV4-3 and J is TRBJ1-3; D is unclear. With 4 bases removed from V and 0 bases from J, the gap between germline ends came to 7 bases. The CDR3 spans 14 residues. CDR1 LGHNA and CDR2 YSLEER come from the germline V gene.

CDR3 residues: CAWSADRVELFF. As DNA, the CDR3 is TGTGCCTGGAGTGCGGACAGGGTCGAGCTGTTTTTT. This chain links TRBV30 with TRBJ2-2, with 8 bases lining up with TRBD1. The germline V gene has CDR1 GTSNPN and CDR2 SVGIG (reference sequence). Trimming at V came to 1 base and at J to 11 bases, leaving 3 bases not matched to a gene. The CDR3 loop spans 12 amino acids.

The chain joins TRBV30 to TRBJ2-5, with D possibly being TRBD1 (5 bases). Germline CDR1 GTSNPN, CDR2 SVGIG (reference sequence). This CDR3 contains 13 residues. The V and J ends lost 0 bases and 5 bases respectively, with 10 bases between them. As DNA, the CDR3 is TGTGCCTGGAGTGTAGTGGGGCCGGAGACCCAGTACTTC. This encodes CAWSVVGPETQYF.

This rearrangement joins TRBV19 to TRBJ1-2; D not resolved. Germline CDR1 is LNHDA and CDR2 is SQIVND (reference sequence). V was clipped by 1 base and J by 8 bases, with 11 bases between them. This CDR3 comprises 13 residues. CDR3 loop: CASSIGQVIGYTF. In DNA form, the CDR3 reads TGTGCCAGTAGTATAGGTCAGGTAATCGGCTACACCTTC.

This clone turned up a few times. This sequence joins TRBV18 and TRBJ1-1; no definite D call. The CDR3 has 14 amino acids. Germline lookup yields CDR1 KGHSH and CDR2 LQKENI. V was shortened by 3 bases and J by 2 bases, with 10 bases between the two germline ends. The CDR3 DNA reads TGTGCCAGCTCACCCCCTAATTCAAACACTGAAGCTTTCTTT. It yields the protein CASSPPNSNTEAFF.

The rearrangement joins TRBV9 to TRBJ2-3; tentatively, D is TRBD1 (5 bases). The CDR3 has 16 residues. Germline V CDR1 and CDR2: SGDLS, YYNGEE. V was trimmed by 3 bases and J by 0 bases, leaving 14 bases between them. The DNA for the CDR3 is TGTGCCAGCAGCGCCGGACATGTCTCTAGCACAGATACGCAGTATTTT. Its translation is CASSAGHVSSTDTQYF. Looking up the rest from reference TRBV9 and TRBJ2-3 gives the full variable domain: DSGVTQTPKHLITATGQRVTLRCSPRSGDLSVYWYQQSLDQGLQFLIQYYNGEERAKGNILERFSAQQFPDLHSELNLSSLELGDSALYFCASSAGHVSSTDTQYFGPGTRLTVL.

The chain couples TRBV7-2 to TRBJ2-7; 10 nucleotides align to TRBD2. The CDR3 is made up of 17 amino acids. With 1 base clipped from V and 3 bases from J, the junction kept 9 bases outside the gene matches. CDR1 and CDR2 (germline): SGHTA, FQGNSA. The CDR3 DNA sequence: TGTGCCAGCAGCTTAGGAGTCGGGGTAGCGGGGGGCTACGAGCAGTACTTC. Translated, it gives CASSLGVGVAGGYEQYF.

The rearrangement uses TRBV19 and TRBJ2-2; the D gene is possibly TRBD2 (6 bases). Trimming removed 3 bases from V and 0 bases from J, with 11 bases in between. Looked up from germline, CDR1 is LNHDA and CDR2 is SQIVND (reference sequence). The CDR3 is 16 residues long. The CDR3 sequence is CASSILRGTNTGELFF. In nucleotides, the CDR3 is TGTGCCAGTAGTATTCTCCGGGGGACGAACACCGGGGAGCTGTTTTTT.

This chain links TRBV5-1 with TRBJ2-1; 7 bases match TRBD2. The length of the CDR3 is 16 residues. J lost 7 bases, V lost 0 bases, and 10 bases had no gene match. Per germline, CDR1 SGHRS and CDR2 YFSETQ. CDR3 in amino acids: CASSLVASGRINEQFF. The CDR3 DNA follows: TGCGCCAGCAGCTTGGTGGCTAGCGGACGAATTAATGAGCAGTTCTTC. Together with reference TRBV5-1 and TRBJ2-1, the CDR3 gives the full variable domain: KAGVTQTPRYLIKTRGQQVTLSCSPISGHRSVSWYQQTPGQGLQFLFEYFSETQRNKGNFPGRFSGRQFSNSRSEMNVSTLELGDSALYLCASSLVASGRINEQFFGPGTRLTVL.

The DNA for the CDR3 is TGTGCCAGCAGTTTGAGCTCCTACAATGAGCAGTTCTTC. Its protein product is CASSLSSYNEQFF. The chain recombines TRBV9 with TRBJ2-1; D gene unclear. The CDR3 runs to 13 residues. V dropped 5 bases and J dropped 0 bases, with 6 bases sitting between them. Germline CDR1 reads SGDLS; CDR2 reads YYNGEE.

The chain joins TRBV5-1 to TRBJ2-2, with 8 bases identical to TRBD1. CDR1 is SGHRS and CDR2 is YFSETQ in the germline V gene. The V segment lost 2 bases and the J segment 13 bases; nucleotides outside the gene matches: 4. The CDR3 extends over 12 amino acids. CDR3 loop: CASSLGQGGLFF. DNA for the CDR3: TGCGCCAGCAGCTTAGGACAGGGAGGGCTGTTTTTT.

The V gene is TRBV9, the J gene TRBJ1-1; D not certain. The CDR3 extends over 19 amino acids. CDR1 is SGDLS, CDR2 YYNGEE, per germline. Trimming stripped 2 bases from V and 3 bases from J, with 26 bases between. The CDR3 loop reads CASSVEWARPGGFDTEAFF. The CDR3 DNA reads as TGTGCCAGCAGCGTGGAATGGGCCCGACCCGGAGGGTTTGACACTGAAGCTTTCTTT.